This record concerns one TCR beta chain sequence. This sample was included in a study of CD8 T cells in Susac syndrome. Study-level background: At blood draw, Susac syndrome patients were therapy-naive, on corticosteroids, or on intravenous immunoglobulin alone.

cDNA came from around 0.5 to 1 ug RNA primed by random hexamers. Amplification of the TCR beta CDR3 was carried out by immunoSEQ multiplex PCR, which spanned a total of 54 Vbeta and 13 Jbeta segments. TCRdb itself ran the immunoSEQ multiplex PCR reads through MiXCR, one entry per CDR3 protein. Seen here are around 200,000 distinct CDR3 sequences, approximately 95% observed once, and the top ten hold around 0.16%. Germline CDR1 reads PRHDT; CDR2 reads FYEKMQ (reference sequence). The CDR3 runs to 15 residues. Trimming removed 6 bases at V and 0 bases at J, with 14 bases between. This chain connects TRBV13 to TRBJ1-1; a possible D gene is TRBD1 (5 bases). Sequencing input: CD8+ T cells from PBMCs. This TCR derives from a human donor with Susac syndrome. CDR3 protein: CASSFDQGLNTEAFF. CDR3 coding DNA: TGTGCCAGCAGTTTCGACCAGGGCCTGAACACTGAAGCTTTCTTT. Full variable domain (remainder filled in from reference TRBV13 and TRBJ1-1): AAGVIQSPRHLIKEKRETATLKCYPIPRHDTVYWYQQGPGQDPQFLISFYEKMQSDKGSIPDRFSAQQFSDYHSELNMSSLELGDSALYFCASSFDQGLNTEAFFGQGTRLTVV.